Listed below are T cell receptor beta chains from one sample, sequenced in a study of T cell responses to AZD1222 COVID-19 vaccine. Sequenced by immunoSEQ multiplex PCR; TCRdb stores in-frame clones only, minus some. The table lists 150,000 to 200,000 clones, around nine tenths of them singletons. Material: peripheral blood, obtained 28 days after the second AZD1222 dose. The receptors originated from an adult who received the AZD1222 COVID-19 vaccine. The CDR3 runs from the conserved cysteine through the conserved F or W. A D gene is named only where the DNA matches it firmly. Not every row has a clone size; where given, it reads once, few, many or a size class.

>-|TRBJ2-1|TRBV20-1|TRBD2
CSASSGSINEQFF
TGCAGTGCTAGTAGCGGGAGCATAAATGAGCAGTTCTTC
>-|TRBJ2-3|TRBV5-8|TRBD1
CASSLGQGITDTQYF
TGTGCCAGCAGCTTGGGACAGGGGATCACAGATACGCAGTATTTT
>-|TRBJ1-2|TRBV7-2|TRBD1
CASSPGQPTPYGYTF
TGTGCCAGCAGCCCGGGACAGCCCACTCCCTATGGCTACACCTTC
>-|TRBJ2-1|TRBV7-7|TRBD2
CASSLDGGDEQFF
TGTGCTAGCAGCTTAGATGGGGGGGATGAGCAGTTCTTC
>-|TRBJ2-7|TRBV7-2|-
CASSFGGTNGEQYF
TGTGCCAGCAGCTTCGGGGGGACAAATGGCGAGCAGTACTTC
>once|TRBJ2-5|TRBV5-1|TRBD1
CASSLGGQQETQYF
TGCGCCAGCAGCTTGGGGGGACAGCAAGAGACCCAGTACTTC
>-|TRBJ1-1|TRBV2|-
CASMDTLGTEAFF
TGTGCCAGCATGGACACCCTGGGCACTGAAGCTTTCTTT
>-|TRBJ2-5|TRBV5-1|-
CASSLGPEQETQYF
TGCGCCAGCAGCTTAGGGCCAGAGCAAGAGACCCAGTACTTC
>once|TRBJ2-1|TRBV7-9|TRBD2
CADGGGSYNEQFF
TGTGCCGATGGCGGGGGCTCCTACAATGAGCAGTTCTTC
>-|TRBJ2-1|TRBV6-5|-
CASTSIEGSQNEQFF
TGTGCCAGCACTTCGATCGAGGGTAGTCAAAATGAGCAGTTCTTC
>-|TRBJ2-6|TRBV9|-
CASNLPSIGSNVLTF
TGTGCCAGCAATCTTCCAAGTATTGGGTCCAACGTCCTGACTTTC
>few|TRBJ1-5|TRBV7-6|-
CASSLRVGGIQPQHF
TGTGCCAGCAGCCTGAGAGTGGGGGGCATTCAGCCCCAGCATTTT
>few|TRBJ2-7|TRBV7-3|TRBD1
CASSLNIGQGYEQYF
TGTGCCAGCAGCCTTAACATCGGACAGGGCTACGAGCAGTACTTC
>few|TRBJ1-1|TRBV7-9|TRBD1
CASSAGQGIAFF
TGTGCCAGCAGCGCCGGACAGGGAATAGCTTTCTTT
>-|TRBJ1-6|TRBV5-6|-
CASSSGVRNNSPLHF
TGTGCCAGCAGCTCAGGGGTACGAAATAATTCACCCCTCCACTTT
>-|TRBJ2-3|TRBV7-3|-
CASSLVGAGYTDTQYF
TGTGCCAGCAGCTTAGTTGGTGCGGGTTACACAGATACGCAGTATTTT
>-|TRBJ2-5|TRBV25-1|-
CASSESPGQLGQETQYF
TGTGCCAGCAGTGAATCCCCGGGGCAACTCGGCCAAGAGACCCAGTACTTC
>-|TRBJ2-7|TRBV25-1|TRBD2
CASSARTSKYEQYF
TGTGCCAGCAGTGCACGGACTAGCAAGTACGAGCAGTACTTC
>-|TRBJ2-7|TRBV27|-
CASSFYPANYEQYF
TGTGCCAGCAGTTTCTATCCAGCGAACTACGAGCAGTACTTC
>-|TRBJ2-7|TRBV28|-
CASSLAGPGPGAQEQYF
TGTGCCAGCAGTTTAGCGGGGCCGGGACCGGGGGCTCAAGAGCAGTACTTC
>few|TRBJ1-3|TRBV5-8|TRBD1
CASSLTGAVNTIYF
TGTGCCAGCAGCTTAACAGGGGCGGTAAACACCATATATTTT
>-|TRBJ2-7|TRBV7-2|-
CASSRLERPSYEQYF
TGTGCCAGCAGTCGTCTGGAGCGGCCCTCCTACGAGCAGTACTTC
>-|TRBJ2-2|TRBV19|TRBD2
CASSAPGLAGLGTGELFF
TGTGCCAGTAGTGCCCCGGGACTAGCGGGATTGGGCACCGGGGAGCTGTTTTTT